The 8 T cell receptor beta chains in this list originate from one sample, sequenced in a study. Treg sorting used a CD4+CD25+CD127-/low gate. TCRdb analysed the 5' RACE reads with MiXCR anew, one entry per CDR3 protein. The table includes over 45,000 distinct CDR3 sequences, roughly 28% detected once. Sequenced sample: tumor-infiltrating Tregs sorted from the breast tumor. These receptors all come from a female donor with breast cancer.

This clonotype was seen a few times. This chain connects TRBV5-1 to TRBJ1-1, with 7 bases matching TRBD1. Germline lookup yields CDR1 SGHRS and CDR2 YFSETQ. The CDR3 covers 14 residues. V shed 5 bases and J 3 bases; nucleotides not matched to a gene: 7. The CDR3 sequence is CASSSGTAHTEAFF. The CDR3 DNA reads as TGCGCCAGCAGTTCCGGGACAGCCCACACTGAAGCTTTCTTT.

This clonotype was counted at least ten times. The gene calls are TRBV12-3 or TRBV12-4 and TRBJ2-1; 11 bases are a match to TRBD2. J was trimmed by 7 bases and V by 6 bases; bases with no gene match: 8. This CDR3 is 15 amino acids long. CDR3 sequence: CASSLLAGAGNEQFF. DNA for the CDR3: TGTGCCAGCAGCCTACTAGCGGGGGCGGGAAATGAGCAGTTCTTC.

This clonotype has a handful of counts. The chain uses TRBV6-6 and TRBJ1-1; D call uncertain. The CDR3 is 15 residues long. Germline CDR1 MNHNY, CDR2 SVGAGI (reference sequence). V shed 0 bases and J shed 1 base, with 9 bases lying between them. CDR3: CASSYSSPGNTEAFF. The CDR3 bases are TGTGCCAGCAGTTACTCGAGCCCGGGGAACACTGAAGCTTTCTTT.

The gene calls are TRBV28 and TRBJ2-1, with a tentative D call TRBD2 (5 bases). The CDR3 loop spans 13 amino acids. Germline loops: CDR1 MDHEN, CDR2 SYDVKM. V was trimmed by 6 bases and J by 0 bases, leaving 6 bases between them. CDR3: CASRGGSYNEQFF. The CDR3 DNA sequence: TGTGCCAGCAGAGGAGGCTCCTACAATGAGCAGTTCTTC. The full variable domain, completed using reference TRBV28 and TRBJ2-1, is DVKVTQSSRYLVKRTGEKVFLECVQDMDHENMFWYRQDPGLGLRLIYFSYDVKMKEKGDIPEGYSVSREKKERFSLILESASTNQTSMYLCASRGGSYNEQFFGPGTRLTVL.

The rearrangement uses TRBV7-2 and TRBJ2-5; D gene uncertain. The V and J ends lost 2 bases and 5 bases respectively, with 9 bases between them. CDR1 is SGHTA, CDR2 FQGNSA, per germline. This CDR3 is built from 13 residues. For the CDR3, the DNA is TGTGCCAGCAGCTTAAGGTCTCCGGAGACCCAGTACTTC. This codes for CASSLRSPETQYF.

On this clonotype: With a much larger clone just one base away, this may be a read error. The chain couples TRBV7-2 to TRBJ2-7; D gene ambiguous. From germline, CDR1 is SGHTA and CDR2 FQGNSA. V was clipped by 5 bases and J by 2 bases, with 7 bases between them. The CDR3 totals 12 residues. This CDR3 is CASSQVTYEQYF. The DNA of the CDR3 is TGTGCCAGCAGCCAAGTCACCTACGAGCAGTACTTC.

V usage is TRBV14 and J usage is TRBJ2-1, with D perhaps TRBD2 (5 bases). The CDR3 extends over 11 amino acids. CDR1 and CDR2 (germline): SGHDN, FVKESK. With 4 bases removed from V and 10 bases from J, the gap between germline ends came to 8 bases. The CDR3 DNA reads as TGTGCCAGCAGCCGGACTCTCGAGCAGTTCTTC. The encoded protein is CASSRTLEQFF.

The chain has TRBV7-3 and TRBJ2-1; tentatively, D is TRBD1 or TRBD2 (5 bases each). This CDR3 is built from 15 residues. Looked up from germline, CDR1 is SGHTA and CDR2 is FQGTGA. Trimming removed 4 bases at V and 8 bases at J, with 18 bases between. CDR3 in DNA: TGTGCCAGCAGCTCTGGGACGCCTCTTGGGCATGAGCAGTTCTTC. Amino acids: CASSSGTPLGHEQFF.